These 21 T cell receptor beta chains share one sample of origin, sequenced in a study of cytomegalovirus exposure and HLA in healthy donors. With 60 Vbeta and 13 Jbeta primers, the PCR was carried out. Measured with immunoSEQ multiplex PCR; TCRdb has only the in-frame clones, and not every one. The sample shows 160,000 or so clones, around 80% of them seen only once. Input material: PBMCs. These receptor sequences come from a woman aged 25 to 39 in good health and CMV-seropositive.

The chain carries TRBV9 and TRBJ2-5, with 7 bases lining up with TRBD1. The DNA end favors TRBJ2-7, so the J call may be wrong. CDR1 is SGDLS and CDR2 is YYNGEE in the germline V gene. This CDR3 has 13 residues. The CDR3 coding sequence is TGTGCCAGCAGCGTGGGACAGACCTACGAGCAGTACTTC. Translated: CASSVGQTYEQYF.

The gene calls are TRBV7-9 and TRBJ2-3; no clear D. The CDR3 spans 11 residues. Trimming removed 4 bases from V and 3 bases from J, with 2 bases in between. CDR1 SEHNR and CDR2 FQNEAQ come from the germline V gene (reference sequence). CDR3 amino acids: CASSSTDTQYF. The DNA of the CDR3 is TGTGCCAGCAGCTCAACAGATACGCAGTATTTT.

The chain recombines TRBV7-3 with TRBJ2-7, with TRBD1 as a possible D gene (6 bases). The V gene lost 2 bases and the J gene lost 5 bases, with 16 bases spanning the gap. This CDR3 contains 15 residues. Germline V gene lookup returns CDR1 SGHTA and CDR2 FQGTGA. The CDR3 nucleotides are TGTGCCAGCAGCTTACGGGCAGGGGCGATCCACGAGCAGTACTTC. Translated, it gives CASSLRAGAIHEQYF.

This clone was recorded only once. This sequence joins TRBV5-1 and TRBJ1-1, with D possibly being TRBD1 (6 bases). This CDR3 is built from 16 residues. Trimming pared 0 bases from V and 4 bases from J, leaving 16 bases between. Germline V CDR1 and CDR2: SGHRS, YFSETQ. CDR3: CASSLGGATGGTEAFF. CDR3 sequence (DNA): TGCGCCAGCAGCTTGGGGGGGGCCACGGGAGGCACTGAAGCTTTCTTT.

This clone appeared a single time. Here the CDR3 reads CASSQGPAGGDEQFF. In DNA form, the CDR3 reads TGTGCCAGCAGCCAAGGTCCAGCGGGGGGCGATGAGCAGTTCTTC. This chain joins TRBV4-2 and TRBJ2-1; 9 bases match TRBD2. CDR1 and CDR2 from the germline V gene are LGHNA and YNFKEQ. This CDR3 comprises 15 residues. Germline trimming cut 1 base from V and 8 bases from J; bases unmatched to any gene: 6.

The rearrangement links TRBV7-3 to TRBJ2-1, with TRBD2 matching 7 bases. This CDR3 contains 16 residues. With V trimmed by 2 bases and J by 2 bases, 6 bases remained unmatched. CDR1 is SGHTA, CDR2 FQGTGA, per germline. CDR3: CASSLGGGGAYNEQFF. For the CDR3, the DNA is TGTGCCAGCAGCTTAGGGGGGGGAGGGGCCTACAATGAGCAGTTCTTC.

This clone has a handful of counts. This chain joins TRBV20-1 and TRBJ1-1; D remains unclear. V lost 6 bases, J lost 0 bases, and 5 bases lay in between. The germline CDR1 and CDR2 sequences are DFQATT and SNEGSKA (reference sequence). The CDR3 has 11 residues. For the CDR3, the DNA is TGCAGTGCCGCGATGAACACTGAAGCTTTCTTT. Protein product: CSAAMNTEAFF.

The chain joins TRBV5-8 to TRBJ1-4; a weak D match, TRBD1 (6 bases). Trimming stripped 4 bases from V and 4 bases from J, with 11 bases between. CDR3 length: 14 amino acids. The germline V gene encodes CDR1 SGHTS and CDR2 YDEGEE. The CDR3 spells CASSRGQINEKLFF. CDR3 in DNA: TGTGCCAGCAGCCGCGGACAGATTAATGAAAAACTGTTTTTT.

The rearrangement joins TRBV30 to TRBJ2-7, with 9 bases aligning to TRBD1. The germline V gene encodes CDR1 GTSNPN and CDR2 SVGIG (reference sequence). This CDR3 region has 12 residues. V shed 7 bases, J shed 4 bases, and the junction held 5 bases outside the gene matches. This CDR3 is CAFGQGSYEQYF. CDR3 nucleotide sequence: TGTGCCTTCGGACAGGGGTCGTACGAGCAGTACTTC.

The CDR3 loop is CASSSPDSMNTEAFF. Written as DNA, the CDR3 is TGTGCCAGCAGCTCCCCGGACAGCATGAACACTGAAGCTTTCTTT. The J gene is TRBJ1-1, the V gene TRBV11-2; D may be TRBD1 (6 bases). Germline CDR1 is SGHAT and CDR2 is FQNNGV. V dropped 4 bases and J dropped 0 bases, with 12 bases sitting between them. CDR3 size: 15 residues.

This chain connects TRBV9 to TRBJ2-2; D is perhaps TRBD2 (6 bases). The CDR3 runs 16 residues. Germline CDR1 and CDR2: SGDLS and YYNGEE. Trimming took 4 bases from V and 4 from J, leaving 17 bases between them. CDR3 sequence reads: CASSPPAGRGTGELFF. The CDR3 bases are TGTGCCAGCAGCCCCCCGGCAGGGCGGGGCACCGGGGAGCTGTTTTTT.

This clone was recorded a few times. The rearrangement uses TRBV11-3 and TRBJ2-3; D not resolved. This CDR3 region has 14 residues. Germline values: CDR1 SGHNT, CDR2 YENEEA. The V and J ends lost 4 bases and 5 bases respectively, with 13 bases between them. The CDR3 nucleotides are TGTGCCAGCAGCTCGACCAGCGCCAGAGATACGCAGTATTTT. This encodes CASSSTSARDTQYF.

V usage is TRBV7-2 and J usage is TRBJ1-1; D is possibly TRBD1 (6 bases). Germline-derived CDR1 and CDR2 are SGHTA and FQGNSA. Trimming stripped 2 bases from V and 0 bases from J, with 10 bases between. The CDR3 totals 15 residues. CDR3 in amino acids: CASSLRGTLNTEAFF. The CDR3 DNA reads TGTGCCAGCAGCTTAAGGGGGACCTTGAACACTGAAGCTTTCTTT.

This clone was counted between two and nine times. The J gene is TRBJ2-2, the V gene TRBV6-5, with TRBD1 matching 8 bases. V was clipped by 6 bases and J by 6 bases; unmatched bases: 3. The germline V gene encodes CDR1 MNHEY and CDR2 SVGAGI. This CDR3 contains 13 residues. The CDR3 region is CASRQGEAGELFF. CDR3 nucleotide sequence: TGTGCCAGCAGACAGGGGGAGGCCGGGGAGCTGTTTTTT.

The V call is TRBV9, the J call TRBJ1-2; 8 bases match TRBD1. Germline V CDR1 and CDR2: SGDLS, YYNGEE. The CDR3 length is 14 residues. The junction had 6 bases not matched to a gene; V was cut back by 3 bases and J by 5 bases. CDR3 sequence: CASSETGAPYGYTF. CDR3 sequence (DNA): TGTGCCAGCAGCGAGACAGGGGCCCCTTATGGCTACACCTTC.

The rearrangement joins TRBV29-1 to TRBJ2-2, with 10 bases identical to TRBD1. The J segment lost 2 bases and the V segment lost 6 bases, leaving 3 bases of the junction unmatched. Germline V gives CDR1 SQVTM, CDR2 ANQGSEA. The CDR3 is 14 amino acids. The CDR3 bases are TGCAGCGTATGGACAGGGGGAAACACCGGGGAGCTGTTTTTT. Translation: CSVWTGGNTGELFF.

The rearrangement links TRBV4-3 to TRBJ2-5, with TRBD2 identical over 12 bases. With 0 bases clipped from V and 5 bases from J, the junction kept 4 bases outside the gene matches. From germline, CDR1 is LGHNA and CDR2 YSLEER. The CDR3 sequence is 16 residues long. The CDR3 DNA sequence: TGCGCCAGCAGCCAAGATTGGACTAGCGGGGTTGAGACCCAGTACTTC. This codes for CASSQDWTSGVETQYF.

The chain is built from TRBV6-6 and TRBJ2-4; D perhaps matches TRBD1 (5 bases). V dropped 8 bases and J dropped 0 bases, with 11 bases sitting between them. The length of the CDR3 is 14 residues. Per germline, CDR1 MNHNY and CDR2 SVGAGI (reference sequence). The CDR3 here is CASLKGLAKNIQYF. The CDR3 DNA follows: TGTGCCAGCCTCAAGGGGTTAGCCAAAAACATTCAGTACTTC.

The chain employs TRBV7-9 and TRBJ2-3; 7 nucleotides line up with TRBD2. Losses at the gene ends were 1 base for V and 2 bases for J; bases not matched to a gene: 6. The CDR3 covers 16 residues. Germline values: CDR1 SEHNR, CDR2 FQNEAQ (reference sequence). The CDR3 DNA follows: TGTGCCAGCAGCTTAGTAGTCCTAGCGGACACAGATACGCAGTATTTT. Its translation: CASSLVVLADTDTQYF.

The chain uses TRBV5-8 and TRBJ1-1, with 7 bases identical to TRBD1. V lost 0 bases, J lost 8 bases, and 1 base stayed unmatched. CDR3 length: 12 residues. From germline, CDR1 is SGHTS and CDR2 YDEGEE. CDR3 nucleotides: TGTGCCAGCAGCTTGGTGACAGGGGAAGCTTTCTTT. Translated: CASSLVTGEAFF.

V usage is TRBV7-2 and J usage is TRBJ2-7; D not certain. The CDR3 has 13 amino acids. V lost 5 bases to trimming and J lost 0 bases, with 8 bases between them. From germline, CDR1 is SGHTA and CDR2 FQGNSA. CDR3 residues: CASSPLSSYEQYF. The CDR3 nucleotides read TGTGCCAGCAGCCCTTTGAGCTCCTACGAGCAGTACTTC.